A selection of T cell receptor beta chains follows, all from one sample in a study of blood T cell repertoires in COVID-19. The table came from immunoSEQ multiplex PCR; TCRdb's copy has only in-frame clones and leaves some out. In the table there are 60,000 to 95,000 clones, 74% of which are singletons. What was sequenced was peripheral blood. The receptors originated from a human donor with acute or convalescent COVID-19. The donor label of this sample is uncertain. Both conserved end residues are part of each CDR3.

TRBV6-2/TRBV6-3,CASSRPTGVQETQYF
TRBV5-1,CASSGSQRRNTEAFF
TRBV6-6,CASSRGTSYEQYF
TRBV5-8,CASSLVLWRDSGHEQFF
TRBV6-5,CASSYLPGGEAFF
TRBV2,CASSHGISNQPQHF
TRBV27,CASSRLAGGEVVGNEQFF
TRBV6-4,CASRGEAPSSYNEQFF
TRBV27,CASSLLGGLISNQPQHF
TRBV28,CASTSGTGSYEQYF
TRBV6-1,CASSERGTGSFTDTQYF
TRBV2,CASSVTGANEQFF
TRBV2,CASSDPLTGELIQPQHF
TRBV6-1,CASSEDRGLMETQYF
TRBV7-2,CASSLNRNTEAFF
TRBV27,CASSLGGTGGPNSPLHF
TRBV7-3,CASSPNGGDYNEQFF
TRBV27,CASSSSSGRGANVLTF
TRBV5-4,CASSLEGLLNTEAFF
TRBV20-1,CSASLSYEQYF
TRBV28,CASSLTGIAGGRGEQFF
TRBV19,CASRTGATGELFF
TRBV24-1,CATSDQGQGDGYTF
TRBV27,CASSLGRLNTEAFF
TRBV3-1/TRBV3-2,CASSQGGVGKDTQYF
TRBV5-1,CASSYQGDTGELFF
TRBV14,CASSPGLALGGETQYF
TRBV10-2,CASSAGTGNQPQHF
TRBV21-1,CASSLKGQGLWGYTF
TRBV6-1,CASSERASGGAIGAYNEQFF
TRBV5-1,CASSLTGGAKNIQYF
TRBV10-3,CAISASGTIGETQYF
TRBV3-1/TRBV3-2,CASSPEVGGGETQYF
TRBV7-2,CASSYDRDRGYEQYF
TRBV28,CASSLRDRGPGEAFF
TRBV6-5,CASTGTGGFGELFF
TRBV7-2,CASSPGAGQPQHF
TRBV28,CASSLGEGDRDGYTF
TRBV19,CASSEAGTGLETQYF
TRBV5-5,CASSLRFIDSPYEQYF
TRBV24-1,CATSARLANTGELFF
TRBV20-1,CSASLTGGTEAFF
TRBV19,CASREGAAAGRGFTEAFF
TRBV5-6,CASSPDASGRAHEQYF
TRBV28,CASTSGRAYEQYF
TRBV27,CASSSTGHDTQYF
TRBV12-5,CASAHGGRDQPQHF
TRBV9,CASSALTGNGSPLHF
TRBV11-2,CASSLIASEQFF
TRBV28,CASRDYFGGNEKLFF
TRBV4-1,CASSQDPAGLSYEQYF
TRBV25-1,CASRDTLNEQFF
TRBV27,CASSWTGITGGNTEAFF
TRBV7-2,CASSLMPGLEGEQYF
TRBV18,CASSPDRGQLNTEAFF
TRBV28,CASSPFDRARTEAFF
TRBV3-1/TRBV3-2,CASSPGGPQVYHGYTF
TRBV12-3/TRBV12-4,CASSLGTSYGYTF